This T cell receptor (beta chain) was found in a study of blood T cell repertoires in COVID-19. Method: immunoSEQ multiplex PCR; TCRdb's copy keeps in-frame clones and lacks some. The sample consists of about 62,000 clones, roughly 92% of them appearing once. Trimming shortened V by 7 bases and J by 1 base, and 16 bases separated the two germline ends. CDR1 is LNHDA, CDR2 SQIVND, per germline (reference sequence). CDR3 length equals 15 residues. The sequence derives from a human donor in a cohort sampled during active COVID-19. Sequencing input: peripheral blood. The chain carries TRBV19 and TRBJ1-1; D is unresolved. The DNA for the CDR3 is TGTGCCAGTACCCTGAGCCCCGGCGGGAACACTGAAGCTTTCTTT. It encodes CASTLSPGGNTEAFF.